The clone carrying this TCR beta chain showed up just a few times. TCRdb called the PCR reads again in MiXCR, with one record for every CDR3 protein. Of around 91,000 distinct CDR3 sequences listed, 50% to 65% are singletons. The data belong to a study of CDR3 diversity in severe acne. V shed 5 bases, J shed 6 bases, and the junction held 3 bases outside the gene matches. CDR1 is MNHEY and CDR2 is SVGAGI in the germline V gene. This CDR3 has 14 residues. V is TRBV6-5 and J is TRBJ2-7; 14 bases map to TRBD2. The sequence derives from a male donor in good health, without acne. Specimen: blood. The CDR3 loop is CASSQGTSGSEQYF. The CDR3 nucleotides read TGTGCCAGCAGTCAAGGGACTAGCGGGAGCGAGCAGTACTTC.